This T cell receptor beta chain was recorded in a study of blood T cells in healthy people across ages. Study-wide results and caveats: TCR beta diversity correlated strongly with naive T cell percentage.

At least 7 million PBMCs were isolated per sample. This clonotype was seen repeatedly, ten times or more. The antigen remains undetermined. With a J-beta primer mix and a sample-barcoded 5' primer, a second PCR ran 7 to 11 cycles. Each cDNA molecule was tagged by a template-switch adaptor that had 12 random nucleotides. TCRdb re-called the 5' RACE reads through MiXCR, storing one row per CDR3 protein. The data hold 1.5 million to 2 million distinct CDR3 sequences, with about 32% observed a single time. Sequencing input: blood. This sequence originates from a woman under 40 in good health.

CDR3: CASSLHRVEQYF. In DNA, the CDR3 is TGTGCCAGCAGTTTACACAGGGTTGAGCAGTACTTC. This sequence joins TRBV6-6 and TRBJ2-7; D possibly corresponds to TRBD1 (6 bases). V was shortened by 4 bases and J by 7 bases, with 11 bases between the two germline ends. The germline V gene encodes CDR1 MNHNY and CDR2 SVGAGI (reference sequence). The CDR3 runs to 12 residues.